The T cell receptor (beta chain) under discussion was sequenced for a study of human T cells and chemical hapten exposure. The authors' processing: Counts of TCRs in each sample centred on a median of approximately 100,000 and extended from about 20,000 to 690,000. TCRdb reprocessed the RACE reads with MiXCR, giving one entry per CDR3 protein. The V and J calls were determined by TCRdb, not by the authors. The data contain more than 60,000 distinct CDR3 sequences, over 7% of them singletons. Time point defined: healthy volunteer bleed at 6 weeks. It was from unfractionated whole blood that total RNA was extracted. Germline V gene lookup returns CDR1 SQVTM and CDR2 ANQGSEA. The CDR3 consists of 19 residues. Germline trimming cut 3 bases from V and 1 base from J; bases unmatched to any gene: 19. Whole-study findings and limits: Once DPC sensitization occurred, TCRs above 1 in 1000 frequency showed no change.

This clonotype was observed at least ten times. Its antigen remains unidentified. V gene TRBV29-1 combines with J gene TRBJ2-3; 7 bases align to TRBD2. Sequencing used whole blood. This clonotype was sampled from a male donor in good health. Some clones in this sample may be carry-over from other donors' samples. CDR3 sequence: CSVDGLADTIIGGTDTQYF. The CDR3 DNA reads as TGCAGCGTTGATGGGCTAGCGGACACTATTATCGGAGGCACAGATACGCAGTATTTT.